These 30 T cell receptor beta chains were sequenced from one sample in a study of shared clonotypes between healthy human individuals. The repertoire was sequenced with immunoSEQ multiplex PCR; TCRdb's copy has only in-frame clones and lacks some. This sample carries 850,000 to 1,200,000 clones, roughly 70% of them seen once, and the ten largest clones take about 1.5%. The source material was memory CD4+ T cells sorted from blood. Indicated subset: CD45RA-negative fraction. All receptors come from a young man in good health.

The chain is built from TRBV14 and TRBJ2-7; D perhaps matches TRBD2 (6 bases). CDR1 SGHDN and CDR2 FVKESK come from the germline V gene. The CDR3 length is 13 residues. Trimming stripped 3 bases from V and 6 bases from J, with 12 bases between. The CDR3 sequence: CASSQGGHGEQYF. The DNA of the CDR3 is TGTGCCAGCAGCCAGGGGGGTCACGGCGAGCAGTACTTC.

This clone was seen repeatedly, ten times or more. The CDR3 region is CASSYSSGIWANVLTF. Written as DNA, the CDR3 is TGTGCCAGCAGTTACTCGTCCGGCATATGGGCCAACGTCCTGACTTTC. J is TRBJ2-6 and V is TRBV6-5; D gene uncertain. Germline V CDR1 and CDR2: MNHEY, SVGAGI. Deletions cut 0 bases from V and 5 bases from J, with 11 bases between. The CDR3 covers 16 residues.

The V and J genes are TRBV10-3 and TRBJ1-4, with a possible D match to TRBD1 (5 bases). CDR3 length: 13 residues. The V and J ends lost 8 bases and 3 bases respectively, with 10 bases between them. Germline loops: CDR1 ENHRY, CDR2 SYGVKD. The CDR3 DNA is TGTGCCATCCAAGGCAGGGCTAATGAAAAACTGTTTTTT. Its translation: CAIQGRANEKLFF.

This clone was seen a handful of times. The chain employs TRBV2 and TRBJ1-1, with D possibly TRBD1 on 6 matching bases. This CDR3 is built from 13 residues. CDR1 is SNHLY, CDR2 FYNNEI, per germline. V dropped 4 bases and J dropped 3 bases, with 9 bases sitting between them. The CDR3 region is CASSGAGDTEAFF. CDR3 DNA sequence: TGTGCCAGCAGTGGAGCAGGGGACACTGAAGCTTTCTTT.

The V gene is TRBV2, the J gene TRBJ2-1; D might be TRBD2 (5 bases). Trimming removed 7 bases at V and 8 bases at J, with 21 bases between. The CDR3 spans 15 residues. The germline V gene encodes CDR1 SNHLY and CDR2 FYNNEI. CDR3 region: CASIPWAGGRDEQFF. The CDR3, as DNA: TGTGCCAGCATTCCCTGGGCTGGAGGTCGGGATGAGCAGTTCTTC.

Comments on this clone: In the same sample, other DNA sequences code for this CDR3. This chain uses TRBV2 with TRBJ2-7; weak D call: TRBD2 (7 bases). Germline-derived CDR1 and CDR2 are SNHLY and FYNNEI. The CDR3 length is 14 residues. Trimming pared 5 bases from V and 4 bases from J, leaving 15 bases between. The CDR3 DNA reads TGTGCCAGCAGTCTTGGGGGCGGGAGTTACGAGCAGTACTTC. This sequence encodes CASSLGGGSYEQYF. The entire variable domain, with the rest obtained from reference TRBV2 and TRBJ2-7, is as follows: EPEVTQTPSHQVTQMGQEVILRCVPISNHLYFYWYRQILGQKVEFLVSFYNNEISEKSEIFDDQFSVERPDGSNFTLKIRSTKLEDSAMYFCASSLGGGSYEQYFGPGTRLTVT.

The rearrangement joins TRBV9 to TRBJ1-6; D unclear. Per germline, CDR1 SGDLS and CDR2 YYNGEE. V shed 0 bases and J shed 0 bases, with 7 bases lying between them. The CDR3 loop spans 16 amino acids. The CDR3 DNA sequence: TGTGCCAGCAGCGTAGGGACCAGCTCCTATAATTCACCCCTCCACTTT. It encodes CASSVGTSSYNSPLHF.

CDR3 in amino acids: CASSGLAGPNNEQFF. In DNA, the CDR3 is TGTGCCAGCAGTGGACTAGCGGGACCCAACAATGAGCAGTTCTTC. The V gene is TRBV27, the J gene TRBJ2-1; 12 bases agree with TRBD2. V was clipped by 5 bases and J by 5 bases; unmatched bases: 4. The CDR3 has 15 amino acids. Germline assignment: CDR1 MNHEY and CDR2 SMNVEV (reference sequence).

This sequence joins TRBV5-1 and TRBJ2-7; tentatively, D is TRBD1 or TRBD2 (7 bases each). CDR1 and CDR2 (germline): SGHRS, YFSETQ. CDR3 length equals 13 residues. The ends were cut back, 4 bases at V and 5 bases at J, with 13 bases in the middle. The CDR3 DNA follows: TGCGCCAGCAGCACAGGGGAGGGCGACGAGCAGTACTTC. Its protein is CASSTGEGDEQYF.

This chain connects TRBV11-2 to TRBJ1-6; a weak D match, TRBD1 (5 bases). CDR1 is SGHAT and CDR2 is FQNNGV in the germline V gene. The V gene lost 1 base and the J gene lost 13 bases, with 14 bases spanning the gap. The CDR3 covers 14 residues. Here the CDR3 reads CASSLGTGRVPLHF. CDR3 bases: TGTGCCAGCAGCTTAGGAACAGGTCGCGTCCCCCTCCACTTT.

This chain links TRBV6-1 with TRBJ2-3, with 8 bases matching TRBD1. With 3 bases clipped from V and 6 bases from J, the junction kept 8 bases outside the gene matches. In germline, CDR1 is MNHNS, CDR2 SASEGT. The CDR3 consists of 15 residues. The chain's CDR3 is CASSDRDRTTDTQYF. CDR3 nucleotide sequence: TGTGCCAGCAGTGATCGGGACAGGACAACGGATACGCAGTATTTT.

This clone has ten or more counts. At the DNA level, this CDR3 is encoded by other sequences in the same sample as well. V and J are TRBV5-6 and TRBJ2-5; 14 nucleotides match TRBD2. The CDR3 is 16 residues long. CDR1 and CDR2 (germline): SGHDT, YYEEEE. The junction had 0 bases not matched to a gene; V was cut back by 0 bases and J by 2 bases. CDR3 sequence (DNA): TGTGCCAGCAGCTTGGGACTAGCGGGGGGGCAAGAGACCCAGTACTTC. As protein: CASSLGLAGGQETQYF.

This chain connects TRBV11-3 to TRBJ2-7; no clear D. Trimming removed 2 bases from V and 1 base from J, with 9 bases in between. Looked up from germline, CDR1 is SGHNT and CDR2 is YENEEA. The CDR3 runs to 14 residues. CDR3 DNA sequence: TGTGCCAGCAGCTTACGGACGGGTTCCTACGAGCAGTACTTC. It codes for CASSLRTGSYEQYF.

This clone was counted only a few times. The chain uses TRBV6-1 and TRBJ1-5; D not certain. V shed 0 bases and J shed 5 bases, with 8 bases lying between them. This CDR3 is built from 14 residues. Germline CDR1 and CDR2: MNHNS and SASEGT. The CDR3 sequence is CASSEARDDQPQHF. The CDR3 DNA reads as TGTGCCAGCAGTGAAGCGCGGGATGATCAGCCCCAGCATTTT.

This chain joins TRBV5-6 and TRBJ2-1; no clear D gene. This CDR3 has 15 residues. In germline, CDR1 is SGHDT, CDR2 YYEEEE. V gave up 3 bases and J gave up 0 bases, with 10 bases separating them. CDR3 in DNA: TGTGCCAGCAGCTCTGGCCTTAGCTCCTACAATGAGCAGTTCTTC. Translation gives CASSSGLSSYNEQFF.

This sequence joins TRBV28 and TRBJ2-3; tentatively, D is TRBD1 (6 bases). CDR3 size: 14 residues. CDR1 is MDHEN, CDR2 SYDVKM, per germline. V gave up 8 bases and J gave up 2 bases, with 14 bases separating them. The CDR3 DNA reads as TGTGCCAGCTTGAGGGGGATGGACACAGATACGCAGTATTTT. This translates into CASLRGMDTDTQYF.

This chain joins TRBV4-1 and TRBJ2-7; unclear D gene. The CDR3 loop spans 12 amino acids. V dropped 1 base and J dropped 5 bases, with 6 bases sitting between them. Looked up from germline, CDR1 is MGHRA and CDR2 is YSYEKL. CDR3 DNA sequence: TGCGCCAGCAGCCAAGTGGACCACGAGCAGTACTTC. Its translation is CASSQVDHEQYF.

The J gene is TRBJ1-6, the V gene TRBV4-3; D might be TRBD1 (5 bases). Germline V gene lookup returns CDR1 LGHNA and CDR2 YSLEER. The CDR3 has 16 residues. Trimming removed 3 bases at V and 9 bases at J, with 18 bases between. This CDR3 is CASSQTRGLPFSPLHF. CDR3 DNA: TGCGCCAGCAGCCAGACCCGGGGCTTGCCTTTTTCACCCCTCCACTTT.

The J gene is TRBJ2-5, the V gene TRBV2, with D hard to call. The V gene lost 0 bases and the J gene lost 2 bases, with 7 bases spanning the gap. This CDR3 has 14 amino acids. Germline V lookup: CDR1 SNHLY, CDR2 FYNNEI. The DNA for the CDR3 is TGTGCCAGCAGTGAAGCTGGTCGGCAAGAGACCCAGTACTTC. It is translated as CASSEAGRQETQYF.

CDR3 region: CAWSVGSGGYTEAFF. For the CDR3, the DNA is TGTGCCTGGAGTGTTGGTTCCGGGGGCTACACTGAAGCTTTCTTT. The chain has TRBV30 and TRBJ1-1, with TRBD1 as a possible D gene (6 bases). Trimming pared 0 bases from V and 3 bases from J, leaving 14 bases between. Germline lookup yields CDR1 GTSNPN and CDR2 SVGIG (reference sequence). The CDR3 extends over 15 amino acids.

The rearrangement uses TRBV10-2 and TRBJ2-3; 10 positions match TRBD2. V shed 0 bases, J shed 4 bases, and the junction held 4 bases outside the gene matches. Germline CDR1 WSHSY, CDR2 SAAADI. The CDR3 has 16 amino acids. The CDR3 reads CASSESPLAGADTQYF. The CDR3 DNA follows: TGCGCCAGCAGTGAGTCCCCTCTAGCGGGAGCAGATACGCAGTATTTT.

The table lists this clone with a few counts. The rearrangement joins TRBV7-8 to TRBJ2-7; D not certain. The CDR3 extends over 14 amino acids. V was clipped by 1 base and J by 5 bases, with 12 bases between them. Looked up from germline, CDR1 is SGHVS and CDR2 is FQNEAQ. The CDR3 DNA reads TGTGCCAGCAGCTTAGGGCACGCGGTCGACGAGCAGTACTTC. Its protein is CASSLGHAVDEQYF.

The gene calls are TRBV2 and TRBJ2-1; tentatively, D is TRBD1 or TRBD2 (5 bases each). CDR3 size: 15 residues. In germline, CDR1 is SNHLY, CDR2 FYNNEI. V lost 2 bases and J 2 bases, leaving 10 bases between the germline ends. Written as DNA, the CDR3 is TGTGCCAGCAGTGAATCCGAGGGGACCTACAATGAGCAGTTCTTC. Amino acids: CASSESEGTYNEQFF.

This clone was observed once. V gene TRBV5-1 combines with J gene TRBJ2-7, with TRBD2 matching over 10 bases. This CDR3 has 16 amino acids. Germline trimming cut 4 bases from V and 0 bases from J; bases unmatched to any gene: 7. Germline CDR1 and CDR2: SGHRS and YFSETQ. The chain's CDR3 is CASSPDSGGSSYEQYF. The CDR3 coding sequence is TGCGCCAGCAGCCCAGATAGCGGGGGGAGCTCCTACGAGCAGTACTTC.

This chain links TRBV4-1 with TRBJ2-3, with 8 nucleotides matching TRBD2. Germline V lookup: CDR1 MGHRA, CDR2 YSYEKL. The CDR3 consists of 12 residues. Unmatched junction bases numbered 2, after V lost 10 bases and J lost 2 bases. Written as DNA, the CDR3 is TGCGCCATTAGCGGGGACACAGATACGCAGTATTTT. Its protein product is CAISGDTDTQYF.

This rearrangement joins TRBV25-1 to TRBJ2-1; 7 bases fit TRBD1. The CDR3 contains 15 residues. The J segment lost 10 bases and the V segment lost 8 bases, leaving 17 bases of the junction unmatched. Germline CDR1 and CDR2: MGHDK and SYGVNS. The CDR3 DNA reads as TGTGCCAGCGGAACCGGGACAGCTAACTTGCGGGAGCAGTTCTTC. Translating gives CASGTGTANLREQFF.

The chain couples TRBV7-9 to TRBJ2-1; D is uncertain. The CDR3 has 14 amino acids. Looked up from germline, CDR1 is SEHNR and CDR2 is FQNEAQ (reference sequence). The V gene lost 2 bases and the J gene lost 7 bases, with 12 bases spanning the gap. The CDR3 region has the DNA TGTGCCAGCAGCTTAACGAGAGCCCAGAATGAGCAGTTCTTC. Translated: CASSLTRAQNEQFF.

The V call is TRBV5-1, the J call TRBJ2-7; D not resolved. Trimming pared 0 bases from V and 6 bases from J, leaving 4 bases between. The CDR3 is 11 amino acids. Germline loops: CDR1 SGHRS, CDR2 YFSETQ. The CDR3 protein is CASSLGGEQYF. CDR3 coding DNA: TGCGCCAGCAGCTTGGGGGGCGAGCAGTACTTC.

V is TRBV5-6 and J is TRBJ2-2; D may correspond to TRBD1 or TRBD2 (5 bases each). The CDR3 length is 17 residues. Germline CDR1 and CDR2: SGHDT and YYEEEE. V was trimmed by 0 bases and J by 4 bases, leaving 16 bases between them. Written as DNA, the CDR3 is TGTGCCAGCAGCTTGGCGGGATCCAGGGTGGGCACCGGGGAGCTGTTTTTT. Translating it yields CASSLAGSRVGTGELFF.

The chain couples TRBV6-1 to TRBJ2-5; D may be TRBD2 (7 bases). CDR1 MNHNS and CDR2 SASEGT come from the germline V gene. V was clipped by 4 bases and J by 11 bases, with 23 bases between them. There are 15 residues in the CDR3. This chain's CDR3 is CASSAVGGGPGEQYF. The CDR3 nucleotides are TGTGCCAGCAGTGCCGTTGGCGGGGGCCCGGGTGAGCAGTACTTC.